A selection of T cell receptor beta chains follows, all from one sample in a study of CD4 T cells in relation to SARS-CoV-2 and coronaviruses. Produced via immunoSEQ multiplex PCR; TCRdb's table is partial and in-frame only. The sample consists of some 23,000 clones, about 81% of them appearing once. Their antigens are not known. Sequenced material: CD4+ T cells from PBMCs, cultured in vitro. The origin of the receptors is a human donor in good health. Each CDR3 is given with its conserved first and last residue. The order of the fields is CDR3 DNA, CDR3 protein, CDR3 length, J gene, V gene, clone size, D gene. The D gene is left open where the match is weak. For some rows the clone size is stated as once, few or many, or as a class when expanded; others skip it.

DNA: TGTGCCAGCAGCAGGGGACAGGGGGCAGGCAATGAGCAGTTCTTC
CDR3: CASSRGQGAGNEQFF
length: 15
J: TRBJ2-1
V: TRBV3-1/TRBV3-2
size: .
D: TRBD1

DNA: TGTGCCTGGAGCGCGGGTTGGAACGAGCAGTACTTC
CDR3: CAWSAGWNEQYF
length: 12
J: TRBJ2-7
V: TRBV30
size: .
D: .

DNA: TGCAGCGTGGGACGGAGCCTAAACACCGGGGAGCTGTTTTTT
CDR3: CSVGRSLNTGELFF
length: 14
J: TRBJ2-2
V: TRBV29-1
size: .
D: .

DNA: TGTGCCAGCAGTTATCCCGGGACACTCTCCTACGAGCAGTACTTC
CDR3: CASSYPGTLSYEQYF
length: 15
J: TRBJ2-7
V: TRBV28
size: .
D: .

DNA: TGTGCCAGCACCCAAAGCCACGGCGGGAGTGCGCAGTATTTT
CDR3: CASTQSHGGSAQYF
length: 14
J: TRBJ2-3
V: TRBV7-2
size: once
D: TRBD2

DNA: TGTGCCAGCAGGGGCCTAGCCAAAAACATTCAGTACTTC
CDR3: CASRGLAKNIQYF
length: 13
J: TRBJ2-4
V: TRBV6-5
size: .
D: .

DNA: TGTGCCAGCAGTGACTCCCACGGGACTGAAGCTTTCTTT
CDR3: CASSDSHGTEAFF
length: 13
J: TRBJ1-1
V: TRBV6-4
size: .
D: .

DNA: TGTGCCAGCAGTGAAGCTGTCAGGGGGGAGACCCAGTACTTC
CDR3: CASSEAVRGETQYF
length: 14
J: TRBJ2-5
V: TRBV6-1
size: .
D: TRBD1

DNA: TGTGCCAGCAGTCGGACAGGGTCTGGATCCTACGAGCAGTACTTC
CDR3: CASSRTGSGSYEQYF
length: 15
J: TRBJ2-7
V: TRBV6-5
size: few
D: TRBD1

DNA: TGTGCCAGCAGCTTGAAGTTCCGGAGTGAAGCTTTCTTT
CDR3: CASSLKFRSEAFF
length: 13
J: TRBJ1-1
V: TRBV5-8
size: .
D: .

DNA: TGTGCCAGCAGCTTAGGGGGAAACCAGCAGTACTTC
CDR3: CASSLGGNQQYF
length: 12
J: TRBJ2-7
V: TRBV13
size: .
D: .

DNA: TGTGCCACCAGTGATTGGCGGGGGGGGGCCACAGATACGCAGTATTTT
CDR3: CATSDWRGGATDTQYF
length: 16
J: TRBJ2-3
V: TRBV24-1
size: .
D: TRBD2

DNA: TGTGCCAGCAGCTCGGGACTAGCGGGGAGCTCTGGGGCCAACGTCCTGACTTTC
CDR3: CASSSGLAGSSGANVLTF
length: 18
J: TRBJ2-6
V: TRBV7-2
size: .
D: TRBD2

DNA: TGTGCCAGCTTAAAGAACCCTAACTATGGCTACACCTTC
CDR3: CASLKNPNYGYTF
length: 13
J: TRBJ1-2
V: TRBV6-6
size: .
D: .

DNA: TGTGCCAGCAGCTTGGGGGGACAGCTCACAGATACGCAGTATTTT
CDR3: CASSLGGQLTDTQYF
length: 15
J: TRBJ2-3
V: TRBV11-3
size: .
D: .

DNA: TGTGCCAGCACCCCCAGAGGGACTAGCTTGGATGAGCAGTTCTTC
CDR3: CASTPRGTSLDEQFF
length: 15
J: TRBJ2-1
V: TRBV5-4
size: once
D: TRBD2

DNA: TGTGCCAGCAGATTAGAGGCGCGCTCCTATAATTCACCCCTCCACTTT
CDR3: CASRLEARSYNSPLHF
length: 16
J: TRBJ1-6
V: TRBV27
size: .
D: .

DNA: TGTGCCAGCAGTCTCGGGGGAGGTAGCAATCAGCCCCAGCATTTT
CDR3: CASSLGGGSNQPQHF
length: 15
J: TRBJ1-5
V: TRBV28
size: .
D: .

DNA: TGTGCCAGCAGCCTGAGACAGGGGTTGAACACTGAAGCTTTCTTT
CDR3: CASSLRQGLNTEAFF
length: 15
J: TRBJ1-1
V: TRBV5-4
size: few
D: TRBD1

DNA: TGCGCCAGCAGCAGTGCCTACGAGCAGTACTTC
CDR3: CASSSAYEQYF
length: 11
J: TRBJ2-7
V: TRBV5-1
size: .
D: .

DNA: TGTGCCAGCAGCCTTGACTCCTTCCCAGATACGCAGTATTTT
CDR3: CASSLDSFPDTQYF
length: 14
J: TRBJ2-3
V: TRBV7-3
size: once
D: .

DNA: TGTGCCAGCAGCGTTGACGGACTAGCGGGAGGGGTTAAGACCCAGTACTTC
CDR3: CASSVDGLAGGVKTQYF
length: 17
J: TRBJ2-5
V: TRBV9
size: .
D: TRBD2

DNA: TGCGCCAGCAGCTTGGGCCGGACGAGCGAGGCCCTCCACTTT
CDR3: CASSLGRTSEALHF
length: 14
J: TRBJ1-6
V: TRBV5-1
size: .
D: .

DNA: TGTGCCAGCAGTTACTCCCCAGACGTAGCCACTGAAGCTTTCTTT
CDR3: CASSYSPDVATEAFF
length: 15
J: TRBJ1-1
V: TRBV6-6
size: .
D: .

DNA: TGTGCCAGCAGTCTCCAATTGGGGACAGCTGCCTACGAGCAGTACTTC
CDR3: CASSLQLGTAAYEQYF
length: 16
J: TRBJ2-7
V: TRBV27
size: .
D: TRBD1

DNA: TGTGCCAGCAGCCAAGATGATCAGCCCCAGCATTTT
CDR3: CASSQDDQPQHF
length: 12
J: TRBJ1-5
V: TRBV5-4
size: few
D: .

DNA: TGTGCCAGCAGCTTGGTAGCGGGGGGCACCTACGAGCAGTACTTC
CDR3: CASSLVAGGTYEQYF
length: 15
J: TRBJ2-7
V: TRBV5-4
size: .
D: TRBD2

DNA: TGTGCCTGGAGGACGGCAGGGAGTTCGCAGACCCAGTACTTC
CDR3: CAWRTAGSSQTQYF
length: 14
J: TRBJ2-5
V: TRBV30
size: .
D: .

DNA: TGTGCCAGCAGCTCTACAGGTGACAATGAGCAGTTCTTC
CDR3: CASSSTGDNEQFF
length: 13
J: TRBJ2-1
V: TRBV5-4
size: .
D: .